Sequencing of this TCR beta chain was carried out in a study of regulatory T cells in long-lasting Graves disease. Investigators prepared the TCR beta libraries by applying iRepertoire HTBI primers and Arm-PCR of CDR3 regions. TCRdb used MiXCR to reprocess the multiplex PCR reads, holding one entry per CDR3 protein. Found here are around 460,000 distinct CDR3 sequences, 14% of them singletons; the top ten hold over 15%. The time point was: newly diagnosed GD, antithyroid drugs for less than 3 months. The TCR library was prepared using RNA isolated from PBMCs. The CDR3 has 13 amino acids. In germline, CDR1 is ENHRY, CDR2 SYGVKD. The J segment lost 2 bases and the V segment lost 8 bases, leaving 5 bases of the junction unmatched. These sequences were also reported in another study, on T cells in Graves' hyperthyroidism and ophthalmopathy. That work adds: Those patients with uncontrolled infection, other autoimmune disease, pregnancy or lactation were excluded.

The TCR sequence derives from a woman between 50 and 59 years old with Graves disease. The chain employs TRBV10-3 and TRBJ1-1; 7 bases align to TRBD1. This material consisted of peripheral blood mononuclear cells (PBMCs), taken at new diagnosis, from a patient treated with antithyroid drugs. The CDR3 loop reads CAIGRQGNTEAFF. DNA of the CDR3: TGTGCCATCGGTAGACAGGGTAACACTGAAGCTTTCTTT.